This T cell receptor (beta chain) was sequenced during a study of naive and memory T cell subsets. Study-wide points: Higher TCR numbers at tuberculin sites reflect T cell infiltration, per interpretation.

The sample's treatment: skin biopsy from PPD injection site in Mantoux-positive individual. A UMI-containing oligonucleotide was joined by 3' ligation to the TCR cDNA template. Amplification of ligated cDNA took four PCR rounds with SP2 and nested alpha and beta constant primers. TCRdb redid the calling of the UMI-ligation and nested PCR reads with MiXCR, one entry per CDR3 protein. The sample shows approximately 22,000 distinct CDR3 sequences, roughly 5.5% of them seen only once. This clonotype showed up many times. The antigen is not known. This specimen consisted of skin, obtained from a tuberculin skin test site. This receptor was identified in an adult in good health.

CDR3 residues: CASSLSGGTGSYEQYF. As DNA, the CDR3 is TGTGCCAGTAGTCTCTCCGGCGGGACAGGGTCCTACGAGCAGTACTTC. V is TRBV19 and J is TRBJ2-7; TRBD1 agrees at 9 bases. With 5 bases clipped from V and 1 base from J, the junction kept 9 bases outside the gene matches. Germline V gene sequence: CDR1 LNHDA, CDR2 SQIVND (reference sequence). The CDR3 runs 16 residues.